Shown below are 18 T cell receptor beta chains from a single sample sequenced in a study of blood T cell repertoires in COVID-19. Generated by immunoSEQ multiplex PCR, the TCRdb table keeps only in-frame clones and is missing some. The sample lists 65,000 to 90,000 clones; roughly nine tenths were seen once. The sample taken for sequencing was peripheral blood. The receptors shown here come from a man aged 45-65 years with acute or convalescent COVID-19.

This chain's CDR3 is CASSLKRRANYGYTF. For the CDR3, the DNA is TGTGCCAGCAGCTTAAAACGCAGGGCGAACTATGGCTACACCTTC. The genes are TRBV7-3 and TRBJ1-2; tentative D call: TRBD1 (5 bases). V shed 1 base and J shed 2 bases, with 11 bases lying between them. The CDR3 covers 15 residues. Germline V gene data show CDR1 as SGHTA and CDR2 as FQGTGA.

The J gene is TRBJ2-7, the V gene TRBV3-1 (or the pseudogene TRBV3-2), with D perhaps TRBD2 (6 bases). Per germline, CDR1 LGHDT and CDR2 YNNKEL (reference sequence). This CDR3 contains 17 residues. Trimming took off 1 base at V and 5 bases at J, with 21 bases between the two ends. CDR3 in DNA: TGTGCCAGCAGCCAAGGGACCCGACGGATTACGGGGGACGAGCAGTACTTC. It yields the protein CASSQGTRRITGDEQYF.

In DNA form, the CDR3 reads TGTGCCAGCAGCTTGGTGGGACTAGCGGAAGTGAACACCGGGGAGCTGTTTTTT. Protein: CASSLVGLAEVNTGELFF. The J gene is TRBJ2-2, the V gene TRBV5-6; TRBD2 agrees at 11 bases. The J segment lost 1 base and the V segment lost 0 bases, leaving 5 bases of the junction unmatched. CDR3 length: 18 amino acids. Germline CDR1 and CDR2: SGHDT and YYEEEE.

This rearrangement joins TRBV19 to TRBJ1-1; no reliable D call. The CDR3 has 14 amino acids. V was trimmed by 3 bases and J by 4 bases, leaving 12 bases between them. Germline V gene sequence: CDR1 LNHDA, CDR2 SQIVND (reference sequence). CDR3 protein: CASSMRALGTEAFF. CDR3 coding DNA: TGTGCCAGTAGTATGAGGGCCCTGGGCACTGAAGCTTTCTTT.

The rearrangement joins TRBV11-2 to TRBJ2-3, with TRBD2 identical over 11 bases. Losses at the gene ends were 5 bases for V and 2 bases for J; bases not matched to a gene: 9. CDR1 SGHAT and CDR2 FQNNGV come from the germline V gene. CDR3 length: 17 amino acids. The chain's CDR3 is CASSPGLAGGNTDTQYF. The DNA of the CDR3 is TGTGCCAGCAGCCCGGGGCTAGCGGGGGGTAACACAGATACGCAGTATTTT.

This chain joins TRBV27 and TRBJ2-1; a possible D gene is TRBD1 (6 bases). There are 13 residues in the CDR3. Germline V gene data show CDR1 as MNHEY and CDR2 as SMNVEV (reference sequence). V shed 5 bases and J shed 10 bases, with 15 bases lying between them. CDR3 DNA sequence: TGTGCCAGCAGTCTACAGGGTCGGCGGGAGCAGTTCTTC. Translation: CASSLQGRREQFF.

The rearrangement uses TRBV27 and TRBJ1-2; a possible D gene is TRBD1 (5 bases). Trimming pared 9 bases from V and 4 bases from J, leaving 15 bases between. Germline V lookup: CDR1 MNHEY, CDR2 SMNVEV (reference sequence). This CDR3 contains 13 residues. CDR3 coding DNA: TGTGCCAGTACCCCCGGGGGAATCTATGGCTACACCTTC. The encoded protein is CASTPGGIYGYTF.

CDR3 in amino acids: CAWTGNYGYTF. The CDR3 DNA reads TGTGCCTGGACAGGGAACTATGGCTACACCTTC. The chain is built from TRBV30 and TRBJ1-2; perhaps TRBD1 as D (5 bases). CDR1 and CDR2 from the germline V gene are GTSNPN and SVGIG (reference sequence). Trimming cost V 4 bases and J 2 bases, with 5 bases left between them. This CDR3 is built from 11 residues.

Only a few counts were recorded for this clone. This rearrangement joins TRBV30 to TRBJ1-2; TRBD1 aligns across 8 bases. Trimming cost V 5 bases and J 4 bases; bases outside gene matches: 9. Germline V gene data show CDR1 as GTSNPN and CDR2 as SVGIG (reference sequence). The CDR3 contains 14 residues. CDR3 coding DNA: TGTGCCTGGGGGGGGCTGACAGGGGCCTATGGCTACACCTTC. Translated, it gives CAWGGLTGAYGYTF.

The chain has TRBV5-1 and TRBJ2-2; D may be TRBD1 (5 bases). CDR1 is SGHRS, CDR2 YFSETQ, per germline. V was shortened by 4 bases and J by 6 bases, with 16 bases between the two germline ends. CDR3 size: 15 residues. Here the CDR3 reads CASSATPGSAGELFF. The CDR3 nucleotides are TGCGCCAGCAGCGCAACCCCAGGGTCCGCCGGGGAGCTGTTTTTT.

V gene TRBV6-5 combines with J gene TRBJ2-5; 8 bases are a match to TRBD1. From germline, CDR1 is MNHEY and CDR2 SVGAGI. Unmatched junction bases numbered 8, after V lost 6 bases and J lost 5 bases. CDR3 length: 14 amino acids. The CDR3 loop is CASSYTWTGETQYF. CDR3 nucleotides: TGTGCCAGCAGCTACACCTGGACAGGGGAGACCCAGTACTTC.

CDR3 in DNA: TGTGCCAGCAGTTTGAGTGTCTCAAACTATGGCTACACCTTC. Protein: CASSLSVSNYGYTF. The J gene is TRBJ1-2, the V gene TRBV28, with D unresolved. Germline CDR1 MDHEN, CDR2 SYDVKM. This CDR3 contains 14 residues. V gave up 3 bases and J gave up 2 bases, with 10 bases separating them.

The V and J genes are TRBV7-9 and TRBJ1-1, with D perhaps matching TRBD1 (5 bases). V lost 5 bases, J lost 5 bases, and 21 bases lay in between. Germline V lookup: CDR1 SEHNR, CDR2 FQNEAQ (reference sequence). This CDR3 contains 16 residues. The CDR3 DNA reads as TGTGCCAGCAGCCCCACCCAGGGCAGGGAAACGACTGAAGCTTTCTTT. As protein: CASSPTQGRETTEAFF.

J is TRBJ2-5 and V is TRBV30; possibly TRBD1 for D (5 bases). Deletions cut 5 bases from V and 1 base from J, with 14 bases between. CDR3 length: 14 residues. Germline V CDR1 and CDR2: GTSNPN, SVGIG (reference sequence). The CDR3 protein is CAWAPAGLQETQYF. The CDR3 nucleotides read TGTGCCTGGGCCCCGGCAGGGCTCCAAGAGACCCAGTACTTC.

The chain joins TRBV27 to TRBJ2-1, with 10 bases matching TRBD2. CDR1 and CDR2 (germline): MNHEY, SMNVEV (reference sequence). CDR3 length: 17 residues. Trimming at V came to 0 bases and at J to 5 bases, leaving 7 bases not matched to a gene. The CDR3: CASSLSLGTSANNEQFF. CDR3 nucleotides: TGTGCCAGCAGTTTATCCTTGGGGACTAGCGCCAACAATGAGCAGTTCTTC.

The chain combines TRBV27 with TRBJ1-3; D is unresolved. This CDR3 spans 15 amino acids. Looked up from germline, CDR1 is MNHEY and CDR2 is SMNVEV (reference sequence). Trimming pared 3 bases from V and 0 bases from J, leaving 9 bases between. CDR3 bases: TGTGCCAGCAGTTTGTCAGGAAACTCTGGAAACACCATATATTTT. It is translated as CASSLSGNSGNTIYF.

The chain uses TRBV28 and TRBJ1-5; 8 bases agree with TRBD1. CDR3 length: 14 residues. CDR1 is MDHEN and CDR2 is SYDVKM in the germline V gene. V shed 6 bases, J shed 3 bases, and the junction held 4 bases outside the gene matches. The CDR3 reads CASRVGQVNQPQHF. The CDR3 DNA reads TGTGCCAGCAGGGTGGGACAGGTCAATCAGCCCCAGCATTTT.

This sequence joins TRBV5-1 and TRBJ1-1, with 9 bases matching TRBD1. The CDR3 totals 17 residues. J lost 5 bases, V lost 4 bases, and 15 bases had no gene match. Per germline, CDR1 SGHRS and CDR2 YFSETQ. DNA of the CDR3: TGCGCCAGCAGCACCCGAACAGGGGGCGCGGTGTATACTGAAGCTTTCTTT. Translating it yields CASSTRTGGAVYTEAFF.